This T cell receptor (beta chain) was captured in a study of spatial heterogeneity in lung cancer. The wider study: Fewer alpha-chain than beta-chain sequences were consistently detected. Overall study findings and caveats: For expanded intratumoral alpha and beta TCRs, counts tracked tumor mutation counts. Ubiquitous expanded TCR counts tracked ubiquitous nonsynonymous mutations; regional expanded TCR counts tracked regional nonsynonymous mutations.

The CDR3 length is 14 residues. The ends were cut back, 4 bases at V and 4 bases at J, with 12 bases in the middle. Per germline, CDR1 LGHNA and CDR2 YSLEER. Time point given: sample taken at primary tumor resection. TCR cDNA molecules were tagged individually, and each one carried a unique molecular identifier. Each CDR3 protein is one row after TCRdb ran MiXCR on the 5' RACE reads. The table has 4,000 or so distinct CDR3 sequences, 8% to 10% seen once. Concerning this clonotype: Its antigen is not identified.

This specimen consisted of lung tumor tissue, obtained at surgery. The rearrangement links TRBV4-3 to TRBJ2-3; a weak D match, TRBD2 (6 bases). This clonotype originated in a male donor with early-stage non-small cell lung cancer. The DNA for the CDR3 is TGCGCCAGCAGCCGAGAGGGCGGGGCAGATACGCAGTATTTT. Translated, it gives CASSREGGADTQYF.